The 21 T cell receptor beta chains presented below share a single source sample, sequenced in a study of T cells in Graves' hyperthyroidism and ophthalmopathy. Amplification of TCR beta CDR3 regions used RNA as the template. Researchers ran a first-round RT-PCR on the TCR CDR3 using the HTBI primer set. Each CDR3 protein gets one entry after TCRdb re-called the multiplex PCR reads with MiXCR. This sample yields approximately 610,000 distinct CDR3 sequences, of which about a sixth are seen a single time; 18% belongs to the top ten. What was sequenced was blood. All receptors derive from a woman younger than 35 with Graves' hyperthyroidism.

This clonotype showed up many times. The J gene is TRBJ2-5, the V gene TRBV7-9; 8 bases line up with TRBD2. Trimming cost V 4 bases and J 1 base; bases outside gene matches: 8. In germline, CDR1 is SEHNR, CDR2 FQNEAQ (reference sequence). This CDR3 region has 16 residues. CDR3 amino acids: CASSSIKRGGQETQYF. In DNA form, the CDR3 reads TGTGCCAGCAGCTCCATTAAACGGGGGGGCCAAGAGACCCAGTACTTC.

This clonotype was detected many times. The chain employs TRBV2 and TRBJ1-2; D might be TRBD1 (6 bases). The V end lost 4 bases, the J end lost 7 bases, and 16 bases lay between the germline ends. This CDR3 has 14 amino acids. Germline CDR1 and CDR2: SNHLY and FYNNEI. Written as DNA, the CDR3 is TGTGCCAGCAGTGCTGAGGGGGAGAGTGTTGGCTACACCTTC. Its protein is CASSAEGESVGYTF.

This clonotype came up many times. The chain recombines TRBV28 with TRBJ1-1; the D is unclear. Germline V gives CDR1 MDHEN, CDR2 SYDVKM. This CDR3 is 11 amino acids long. V shed 6 bases and J shed 8 bases, with 10 bases lying between them. The CDR3 DNA follows: TGTGCCAGCAGCCCCGACTACGAAGCTTTCTTT. Residues: CASSPDYEAFF.

The genes are TRBV2 and TRBJ2-7, with 11 bases lining up with TRBD2. Germline V gives CDR1 SNHLY, CDR2 FYNNEI. The length of the CDR3 is 15 residues. V shed 5 bases and J 7 bases; nucleotides not matched to a gene: 10. In nucleotides, the CDR3 is TGTGCCAGCAGTCCTGCACTAGCGGGAGCGTATGAGCAGTACTTC. Residues: CASSPALAGAYEQYF.

The table lists this clonotype with many counts. The V and J genes are TRBV12-3 or TRBV12-4 and TRBJ1-5; TRBD1 might be the D (6 bases). The CDR3 spans 15 residues. Trimming left V 6 bases short and J 3 bases short, with 15 bases between. In DNA, the CDR3 is TGTGCCAGCAGCACAGGGAGGGGACCCAATCAGCCCCAGCATTTT. It yields the protein CASSTGRGPNQPQHF.

This clonotype was observed at least ten times. V usage is TRBV20-1 and J usage is TRBJ2-1, with 13 bases matching TRBD2. Germline values: CDR1 DFQATT, CDR2 SNEGSKA (reference sequence). V was pared by 4 bases and J by 4 bases, with 4 bases of the junction left unmatched. The CDR3 covers 15 residues. In nucleotides, the CDR3 is TGCAGTGCTAAACGACTAGCGGGGGGTTACAATGAGCAGTTCTTC. Translating gives CSAKRLAGGYNEQFF.

This clonotype has at least ten counts. The chain employs TRBV3-1 and TRBJ1-1, with 9 bases that match TRBD1. Per the germline V gene, CDR1 is LGHDT and CDR2 is YNNKEL (reference sequence). With V trimmed by 8 bases and J by 5 bases, 9 bases remained unmatched. There are 14 residues in the CDR3. CDR3 coding DNA: TGTGCCAGCGGACTACAGGGGGCGAGTACTGAAGCTTTCTTT. This sequence encodes CASGLQGASTEAFF.

This clonotype was recorded at least ten times. The chain uses TRBV7-9 and TRBJ2-5; 7 bases are shared with TRBD2. The CDR3 covers 13 residues. V lost 3 bases and J lost 4; bases outside the gene matches: 2. Germline lookup yields CDR1 SEHNR and CDR2 FQNEAQ (reference sequence). Here the CDR3 reads CASSFREGETQYF. CDR3 in DNA: TGTGCCAGCAGCTTCAGGGAGGGAGAGACCCAGTACTTC.

In its sample, this clonotype was seen many times. This chain connects TRBV11-3 to TRBJ1-2, with D uncertain. The CDR3 loop spans 14 amino acids. CDR1 is SGHNT, CDR2 YENEEA, per germline. Trimming left V 2 bases short and J 4 bases short, with 11 bases between. CDR3 DNA sequence: TGTGCCAGCAGCTTATCCGCCAAGGGCTATGGCTACACCTTC. Residues: CASSLSAKGYGYTF.

This clonotype was observed a handful of times. The rearrangement joins TRBV29-1 to TRBJ2-7, with TRBD1 matching 7 bases. The CDR3 loop spans 12 amino acids. In germline, CDR1 is SQVTM, CDR2 ANQGSEA. The J segment lost 4 bases and the V segment lost 7 bases, leaving 7 bases of the junction unmatched. This CDR3 is CSARTGEYEQYF. CDR3 DNA: TGCAGCGCCCGGACAGGAGAATACGAGCAGTACTTC.

This clonotype was seen many times. The rearrangement joins TRBV20-1 to TRBJ2-7, with 14 nucleotides matching TRBD2. J lost 0 bases, V lost 5 bases, and 9 bases had no gene match. This CDR3 comprises 17 residues. The germline CDR1 and CDR2 sequences are DFQATT and SNEGSKA (reference sequence). In DNA form, the CDR3 reads TGCAGTGCTCCAGGGACTAGCGGGGGTGAGAGCTCCTACGAGCAGTACTTC. Its protein product is CSAPGTSGGESSYEQYF.

This chain links TRBV12-3 or TRBV12-4 with TRBJ1-4; 7 bases are a match to TRBD1. V lost 4 bases to trimming and J lost 2 bases; unmatched junction nucleotides: 4. There are 15 residues in the CDR3. The CDR3 region has the DNA TGTGCCAGCAGTTCTCCGGGACAGACTAATGAAAAACTGTTTTTT. It yields the protein CASSSPGQTNEKLFF.

This clonotype came up a few times. V usage is TRBV7-6 and J usage is TRBJ2-7; D gene uncertain. The CDR3 loop spans 14 amino acids. The ends were cut back, 0 bases at V and 4 bases at J, with 10 bases in the middle. Germline lookup yields CDR1 SGHVS and CDR2 FNYEAQ. CDR3 DNA: TGTGCCAGCAGCTTAGCGCCGGCTAAATACGAGCAGTACTTC. It encodes CASSLAPAKYEQYF. The whole variable domain, remainder taken from reference TRBV7-6 and TRBJ2-7, is GAGVSQSPRYKVTKRGQDVALRCDPISGHVSLYWYRQALGQGPEFLTYFNYEAQQDKSGLPNDRFSAERPEGSISTLTIQRTEQRDSAMYRCASSLAPAKYEQYFGPGTRLTVT.

This clonotype was seen at least ten times. The gene calls are TRBV20-1 and TRBJ2-7; 11 nucleotides align to TRBD2. Germline CDR1 is DFQATT and CDR2 is SNEGSKA (reference sequence). This CDR3 is built from 15 residues. Unmatched junction bases numbered 11, after V lost 3 bases and J lost 7 bases. CDR3 region: CSARGGLAGGMEQYF. The CDR3 DNA is TGCAGTGCTAGGGGCGGGCTAGCGGGGGGCATGGAGCAGTACTTC.

This clonotype was counted ten times or more. This chain joins TRBV27 and TRBJ1-5; D not resolved. The CDR3 is made up of 16 amino acids. V shed 5 bases and J shed 0 bases, with 14 bases lying between them. Germline V lookup: CDR1 MNHEY, CDR2 SMNVEV (reference sequence). CDR3 sequence: CASSPRIPDSNQPQHF. The CDR3 DNA is TGTGCCAGCAGTCCCCGAATCCCTGATAGCAATCAGCCCCAGCATTTT.

This clonotype has only a few counts. V and J are TRBV13 and TRBJ1-1, with D tentatively TRBD1 (5 bases). The V and J ends lost 6 bases and 0 bases respectively, with 23 bases between them. The V gene's germline CDR1 is PRHDT and CDR2 FYEKMQ (reference sequence). The CDR3 totals 18 residues. The CDR3 nucleotides read TGTGCCAGCAGACTGAGCAGGGTACGCGGATTTATGAACACTGAAGCTTTCTTT. Its protein is CASRLSRVRGFMNTEAFF.

In its sample, this clonotype was seen many times. CDR3 protein: CASSPTGASTDTQYF. The CDR3 coding sequence is TGTGCCAGCAGCCCGACAGGGGCTAGCACAGATACGCAGTATTTT. The chain links TRBV7-6 to TRBJ2-3, with 8 bases matching TRBD1. Per the germline V gene, CDR1 is SGHVS and CDR2 is FNYEAQ. CDR3 length: 15 amino acids. J was trimmed by 0 bases and V by 5 bases; bases with no gene match: 4.

This clonotype turned up a few times. The rearrangement links TRBV12-3 or TRBV12-4 to TRBJ2-7, with 9 bases that match TRBD2. The V and J ends lost 6 bases and 2 bases, in that order; junction bases with no gene match: 5. This CDR3 comprises 14 residues. CDR3 sequence (DNA): TGTGCCAGCAGCTACCTAGCGGGGCCCTACGAGCAGTACTTC. Encoded protein: CASSYLAGPYEQYF.

This clonotype was seen a handful of times. The J gene is TRBJ2-5, the V gene TRBV6-2 or TRBV6-3; 16 nucleotides match TRBD2. CDR3 length: 17 amino acids. V trimming: 2 bases; J trimming: 5 bases; junction bases outside the gene matches: 5. Germline CDR1 is MNHEY and CDR2 is SVGEGT. The CDR3 nucleotides read TGTGCCAGCAGTTACATGGGACTAGCGGGGGGGCCGGAGACCCAGTACTTC. Its protein is CASSYMGLAGGPETQYF.

The J gene is TRBJ2-3, the V gene TRBV4-1, with D perhaps matching TRBD2 (6 bases). The germline V and J ends were trimmed by 3 bases and 4 bases, with 14 bases remaining between them. There are 15 residues in the CDR3. Germline CDR1 reads MGHRA; CDR2 reads YSYEKL. This chain's CDR3 is CASSQTGVRADTQYF. The CDR3 nucleotides read TGCGCCAGCAGCCAGACGGGAGTACGGGCAGATACGCAGTATTTT.

This clonotype has a handful of counts. The chain links TRBV7-2 to TRBJ1-1; tentative D call: TRBD1 (6 bases). In germline, CDR1 is SGHTA, CDR2 FQGNSA. The CDR3 is 11 amino acids. V dropped 4 bases and J dropped 10 bases, with 10 bases sitting between them. CDR3 coding DNA: TGTGCCAGCAGCTCAGTACAGGGAGCTTTCTTT. Translated: CASSSVQGAFF.